One T cell receptor beta chain is described in this entry. Germline V gene sequence: CDR1 KGHSH, CDR2 LQKENI. CDR3 length equals 15 residues. V was pared by 2 bases and J by 7 bases, with 3 bases of the junction left unmatched. Allocation to cohorts depended on clinical history reported by the participants. Up to 2 weeks before entering the study, exposed participants had met a COVID-19 case. This record belongs to a study of blood T cell repertoires in COVID-19. Study-wide context: Italy, Spain and the United States were the sources of the convalescent and acute COVID-19 samples. PBMCs, B-cell-depleted T cells, or T cells provided the cDNA or gDNA that made up the material.

The protocol was immunoSEQ multiplex PCR, while the TCRdb copy is restricted to in-frame clones and leaves out a portion. In the table there are some 150,000 clones, 84% of which are singletons. This receptor was obtained from a woman between 45 and 60 years old who had been exposed to COVID-19. This sequence joins TRBV18 and TRBJ2-1; 12 positions match TRBD2. The sample comprised PBMCs or T cells enriched from blood (not recorded which). CDR3 bases: TGTGCCAGCTCACCAACTAGCGGGGGGTTGAATGAGCAGTTCTTC. Protein product: CASSPTSGGLNEQFF.